A selection of T cell receptor beta chains follows, all from one sample in a study of shared clonotypes between healthy human individuals. TCRdb's copy holds only in-frame clones and misses some; the assay was immunoSEQ multiplex PCR. The sample records 760,000 or so clones, around 96% being singletons. The sequenced sample consisted of naive CD8+ T cells sorted from blood. The receptors shown here come from a young man in good health. CDR3s include the opening cysteine and the closing phenylalanine or tryptophan. Each record gives: V gene, clone size, D gene, J gene, CDR3 DNA, CDR3 protein. The D gene is left open where the match is weak. Clone size is given for some rows only: seen once, a few or many times, or a class if the clone is expanded.

TRBV27	NA	NA	TRBJ2-7	TGTGCCAGCAGTTTCCGCGGCTCCTACGAGCAGTACTTC	CASSFRGSYEQYF
TRBV30	NA	NA	TRBJ2-7	TGTGCCTGGAGTTTGGACGGGGCCTACGAGCAGTACTTC	CAWSLDGAYEQYF
TRBV5-1	NA	NA	TRBJ2-5	TGCGCCAGCAGCTTAGTTGACCAGACTTACCCTAAGGGGACCCAGTACTTC	CASSLVDQTYPKGTQYF
TRBV13	NA	NA	TRBJ1-1	TGTGCCAGCAGCTTGGTGGGGGCCACTGAAGCTTTCTTT	CASSLVGATEAFF
TRBV5-4	once	TRBD1	TRBJ1-2	TGTGCCAGCAGCTTGGGACAGGGGGTGATTACTTTTAACTATGGCTACACCTTC	CASSLGQGVITFNYGYTF
TRBV6-1	NA	TRBD1	TRBJ2-1	TGTGCCAGCAGTGACACCGGGACAGTTCCTTTCAATGAGCAGTTCTTC	CASSDTGTVPFNEQFF
TRBV7-8	NA	TRBD1	TRBJ2-7	TGTGCCAGCAGCTTAGAAGGGACAGGGCTCTACAACGAGCAGTACTTC	CASSLEGTGLYNEQYF
TRBV4-2	NA	NA	TRBJ2-3	TGTGCCAGCAGCCACCCCCCCCGGGAGTTAGGGGCAGATACGCAGTATTTT	CASSHPPRELGADTQYF
TRBV30	NA	NA	TRBJ1-4	TGTGCCTGGAGTACCGGCGGTGGCGAAAAACTGTTTTTT	CAWSTGGGEKLFF
TRBV15	NA	NA	TRBJ2-6	TGTGCCACCAGCAGAGCGTCTATGGGCAGACAGCGCTCTGGGGCCAACGTCCTGACTTTC	CATSRASMGRQRSGANVLTF
TRBV29-1	NA	NA	TRBJ1-2	TGCAGCGTTGAAGATTCCAGGATAACCTATGGCTACACCTTC	CSVEDSRITYGYTF
TRBV5-6	once	NA	TRBJ2-3	TGTGCCAGCAGCTTGGGTGGGGCCACAGATACGCAGTATTTT	CASSLGGATDTQYF
TRBV13	NA	NA	TRBJ1-2	TGTGCCAGCAGCTTAGGCAGTCAGTCTGGCTACACCTTC	CASSLGSQSGYTF
TRBV14	NA	NA	TRBJ2-2	TGTGCCAGCAGCCAAGGGCCGGGTACGAACACCGGGGAGCTGTTTTTT	CASSQGPGTNTGELFF
TRBV4-3	once	NA	TRBJ2-1	TGCGCCAGCAGCCAAGGGTTAGGCGTGGCTTACAATGAGCAGTTCTTC	CASSQGLGVAYNEQFF
TRBV28	NA	NA	TRBJ2-1	TGTGCCAGCAGTTCAGACAAGCCGAATGAGCAGTTCTTC	CASSSDKPNEQFF
TRBV25-1	once	NA	TRBJ2-7	TGTGCCAGCAGTGATTTCGGTTCCTACGAGCAGTACTTC	CASSDFGSYEQYF
TRBV29-1	NA	TRBD2	TRBJ2-2	TGCAGCGTTGAGCTAGCGGGAGATAACACCGGGGAGCTGTTTTTT	CSVELAGDNTGELFF
TRBV5-5	NA	NA	TRBJ2-7	TGTGCCAGCAGCCATCCCGGGGACGGGACCTACGAGCAGTACTTC	CASSHPGDGTYEQYF
TRBV10-1	NA	TRBD2	TRBJ2-3	TGCGCCAGCAGTTCCCCTAGCGGGAGCCCCACAGATGATACGCAGTATTTT	CASSSPSGSPTDDTQYF
TRBV7-9	NA	TRBD2	TRBJ2-1	TGTGCCAGCAGCTTTCCGACTAGCGGGAGCCTCGATGAGCAGTTCTTC	CASSFPTSGSLDEQFF
TRBV4-1	NA	NA	TRBJ1-2	TGCGCCAGCAGCCAAGGAACACGACAATGGTATGGCTACACCTTC	CASSQGTRQWYGYTF
TRBV7-8	NA	TRBD2	TRBJ2-5	TGTGCCAGCAGCTTAAGGCTAGCGGGAGGTGATGAGACCCAGTACTTC	CASSLRLAGGDETQYF
TRBV4-1	NA	NA	TRBJ2-1	TGCGCCAGCAGGGTTAGCACCTCCTCCTACAATGAGCAGTTCTTC	CASRVSTSSYNEQFF
TRBV4-1	NA	TRBD2	TRBJ2-1	TGCGCCAGCAGCCTGACTAGCGGCCAAACTGAGCAGTTCTTC	CASSLTSGQTEQFF
TRBV27	NA	NA	TRBJ2-5	TGTGCCAGCAGCCGAATATCAGACTTCCAAGAGACCCAGTACTTC	CASSRISDFQETQYF
TRBV7-6	NA	NA	TRBJ1-5	TGTGCCAGCAGCTTTGGGGGTGTGGATCAGCCCCAGCATTTT	CASSFGGVDQPQHF
TRBV11-2	NA	NA	TRBJ2-1	TGTGCCAGCAGGGAGACAGGAATCCCCAATGAGCAGTTCTTC	CASRETGIPNEQFF
TRBV7-2	NA	NA	TRBJ2-3	TGTGCCAGCAGCTTAGACGCCAGGGGCACAGATACGCAGTATTTT	CASSLDARGTDTQYF
TRBV28	NA	NA	TRBJ1-2	TGTGCCAGCAACTCCTTCTCGCACTTTCCTTATAACTATGGCTACACCTTC	CASNSFSHFPYNYGYTF
TRBV7-9	NA	NA	TRBJ2-3	TGTGCCAGCAGACAGGGACCAGATACGCAGTATTTT	CASRQGPDTQYF
TRBV9	NA	NA	TRBJ2-7	TGTGCCAGCAGCCCAGGGGGCGGGAGTTCCTACGAGCAGTACTTC	CASSPGGGSSYEQYF
TRBV27	NA	NA	TRBJ2-2	TGTGCCAGCAGTCTATCCCCGGGACACCTAAACACCGGGGAGCTGTTTTTT	CASSLSPGHLNTGELFF
TRBV2	NA	TRBD1	TRBJ2-5	TGTGCCAGCAGTGATTATGGGGACAGCCAAGAGACCCAGTACTTC	CASSDYGDSQETQYF
TRBV29-1	NA	TRBD1	TRBJ1-1	TGCAGCGCGAAAACAGGGGGCACTGAAGCTTTCTTT	CSAKTGGTEAFF
TRBV7-9	NA	NA	TRBJ2-1	TGTGCCAGCAGCGACCGGACAGTGCGGGGCAATGAGCAGTTCTTC	CASSDRTVRGNEQFF
TRBV7-9	NA	TRBD2	TRBJ2-3	TGTGCCAGCAGCCGGGAGGGCGGGAGTCGTCGGGATACGCAGTATTTT	CASSREGGSRRDTQYF
TRBV5-6	NA	NA	TRBJ2-7	TGTGCCAGCAGCTTGGGCAGAAGCGAGCAGTACTTC	CASSLGRSEQYF
TRBV28	NA	TRBD1	TRBJ2-3	TGTGCCAGCCACCGCTTCGGGACAGGGGCAGATACGCAGTATTTT	CASHRFGTGADTQYF
TRBV2	NA	NA	TRBJ2-7	TGTGCCAGCAAGGGGGATTACGAGCAGTACTTC	CASKGDYEQYF
TRBV6-1	few	TRBD1	TRBJ2-7	TGTGCCAGCAGTGAAGGTACAGGGGGGTCCTCCTACTACGAGCAGTACTTC	CASSEGTGGSSYYEQYF
TRBV2	NA	NA	TRBJ1-5	TGTGCCAGCAGTGAGTCGGGGATGGGCAATCAGCCCCAGCATTTT	CASSESGMGNQPQHF
TRBV29-1	NA	NA	TRBJ1-2	TGCAGCGCCGAGGCGGATGGCTACACCTTC	CSAEADGYTF
TRBV4-1	NA	NA	TRBJ2-5	TGCGCCAGCAGCCAAGAGAGAAGGGGAGAGGAGACCCAGTACTTC	CASSQERRGEETQYF
TRBV7-6	once	NA	TRBJ2-1	TGTGCCAGCAGCTTAGATAGCGGTCGCAATGAGCAGTTCTTC	CASSLDSGRNEQFF